The clone carrying this T cell receptor (beta chain) was detected only a few times. Antigen: not known. The data stem from a study of T-cell memory formation after mild COVID-19. Overall study context: TCR clustering was largely donor specific.

TCRdb fed the 5' RACE reads into MiXCR, producing one record per CDR3 protein. The table lists hundreds of thousands of distinct CDR3 sequences, about 20% of them singletons. Germline loops: CDR1 KGHDR, CDR2 SFDVKD. The CDR3 has 13 residues. The ends were cut back, 4 bases at V and 1 base at J, with 3 bases in the middle. Study results and caveats: Cross-reactive memory seemingly joined, as some responding clones were found in pre-infection memory. CD4+ bias marked clones expanding day 15 to 37, unlike balanced contracting clones. Most CD4+ clones that shrank were in CM and EM, while CD8+ ones turned up in EMRA.

This rearrangement joins TRBV24-1 to TRBJ2-2, with D unresolved. The source is a man younger than 35 who had mild COVID-19 (a few samples of this study predate the infection). Cell type and time point are not known. What was sequenced was PBMCs or a T cell subset sorted from them (not recorded which). The CDR3 sequence is CATSERNTGELFF. The CDR3 DNA reads as TGTGCCACCAGTGAAAGGAACACCGGGGAGCTGTTTTTT.